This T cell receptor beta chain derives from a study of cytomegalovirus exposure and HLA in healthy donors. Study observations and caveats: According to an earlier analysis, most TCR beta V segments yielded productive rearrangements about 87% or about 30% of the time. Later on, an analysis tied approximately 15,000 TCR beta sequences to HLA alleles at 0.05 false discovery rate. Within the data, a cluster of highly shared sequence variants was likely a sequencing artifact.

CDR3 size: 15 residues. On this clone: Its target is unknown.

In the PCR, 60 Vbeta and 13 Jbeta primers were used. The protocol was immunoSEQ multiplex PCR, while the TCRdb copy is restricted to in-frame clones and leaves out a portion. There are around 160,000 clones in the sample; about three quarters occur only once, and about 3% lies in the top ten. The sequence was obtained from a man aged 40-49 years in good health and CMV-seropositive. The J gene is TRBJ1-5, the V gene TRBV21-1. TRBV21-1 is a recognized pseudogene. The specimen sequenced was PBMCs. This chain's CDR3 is CASSKGYEGAQPQHF. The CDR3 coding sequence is TGTGCCAGCAGCAAAGGATATGAGGGAGCTCAGCCCCAGCATTTT.